A single sample is the source of the 2 T cell receptor beta chains below, sequenced in a study of siplizumab effects on memory and regulatory T cells. Method: immunoSEQ multiplex PCR; TCRdb's copy keeps in-frame clones and lacks some. Altogether 65,000 to 90,000 clones are present, 85% to 95% being singletons, with the ten largest covering 4.5% to 5%. The sequencing input was CD8+ T cells sorted from blood. The source of these receptors is a human donor in good health.

The CDR3 here is CASSSYPGLASGELFF. CDR3 sequence (DNA): TGTGCCAGCAGCTCCTACCCGGGACTAGCATCCGGGGAGCTGTTTTTT. The rearrangement joins TRBV7-6 to TRBJ2-2; 9 positions agree with TRBD2. The CDR3 consists of 16 residues. CDR1 is SGHVS, CDR2 FNYEAQ, per germline. The J segment lost 6 bases and the V segment lost 4 bases, leaving 9 bases of the junction unmatched.

This chain uses TRBV27 with TRBJ2-7; 9 bases fit TRBD1. The junction had 6 bases not matched to a gene; V was cut back by 5 bases and J by 4 bases. CDR1 MNHEY and CDR2 SMNVEV come from the germline V gene (reference sequence). The CDR3 is 14 residues long. In DNA, the CDR3 is TGTGCCAGCAGTCGAACCGGGACAGGGTACGAGCAGTACTTC. Translating it yields CASSRTGTGYEQYF.